This T cell receptor (beta chain) was recovered during a study of early T cells in non-severe SARS-CoV-2 infection. At the level of the study: Bulk RNA taken from unsorted whole blood was sequenced, leaving chains unpaired. Study-wide findings and caveats: Using VDJdb, the matching emphasized anti-spike CD8 responses while missing private and CD4 specificities.

V was pared by 6 bases and J by 3 bases, with 13 bases of the junction left unmatched. From germline, CDR1 is DFQATT and CDR2 SNEGSKA (reference sequence). The CDR3 has 15 residues. This clonotype has a count of ten or more. What it recognizes is unknown. Researchers attached unique molecular identifiers to individual cDNA molecules. MiXCR was run by TCRdb on the 5' RACE reads, yielding one entry per CDR3 protein. This sample has more than 45,000 distinct CDR3 sequences, with more than 7.5% found just once. The sequencing sample was made of whole blood. The sequence was obtained from an adult who was a healthcare worker with PCR-confirmed SARS-CoV-2 infection or an uninfected control (not recorded which). The chain joins TRBV20-1 to TRBJ2-7; 8 nucleotides line up with TRBD2. As DNA, the CDR3 is TGCAGTGCAAAGGTTGCGGGAGGCGGTCTCTACGAGCAGTACTTC. It specifies CSAKVAGGGLYEQYF.